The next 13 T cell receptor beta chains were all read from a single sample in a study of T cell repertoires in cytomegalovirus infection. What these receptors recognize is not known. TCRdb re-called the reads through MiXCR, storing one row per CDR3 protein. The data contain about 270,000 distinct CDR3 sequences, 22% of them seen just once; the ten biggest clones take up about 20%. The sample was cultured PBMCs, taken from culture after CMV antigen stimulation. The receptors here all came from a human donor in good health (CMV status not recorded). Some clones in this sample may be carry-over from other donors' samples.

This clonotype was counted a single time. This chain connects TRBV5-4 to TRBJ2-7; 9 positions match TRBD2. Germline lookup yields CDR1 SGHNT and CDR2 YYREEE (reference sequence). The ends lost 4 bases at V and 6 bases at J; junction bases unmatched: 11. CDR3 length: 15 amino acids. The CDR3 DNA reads TGTGCCAGCAGCCTAGCGGGACGTGGGTGGTTCGAGCAGTACTTC. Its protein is CASSLAGRGWFEQYF.

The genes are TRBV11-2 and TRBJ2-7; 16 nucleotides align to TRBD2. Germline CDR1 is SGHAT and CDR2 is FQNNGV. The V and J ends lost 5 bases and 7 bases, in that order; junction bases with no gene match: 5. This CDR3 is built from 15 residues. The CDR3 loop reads CASSPGLAGGWEQYF. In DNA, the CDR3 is TGTGCCAGCAGCCCGGGACTAGCGGGAGGGTGGGAGCAGTACTTC.

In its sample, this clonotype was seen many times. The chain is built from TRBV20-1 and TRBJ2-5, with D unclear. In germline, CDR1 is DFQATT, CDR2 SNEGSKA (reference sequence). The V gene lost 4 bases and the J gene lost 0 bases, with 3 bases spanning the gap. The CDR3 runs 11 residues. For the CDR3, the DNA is TGCAGTGCTATTGACCAAGAGACCCAGTACTTC. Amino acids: CSAIDQETQYF.

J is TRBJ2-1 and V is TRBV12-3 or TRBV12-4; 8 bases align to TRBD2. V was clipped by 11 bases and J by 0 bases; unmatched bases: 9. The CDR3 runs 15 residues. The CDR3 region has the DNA TGTGCCGGGAGTCCCAGCGGGAGCTCCTACAATGAGCAGTTCTTC. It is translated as CAGSPSGSSYNEQFF.

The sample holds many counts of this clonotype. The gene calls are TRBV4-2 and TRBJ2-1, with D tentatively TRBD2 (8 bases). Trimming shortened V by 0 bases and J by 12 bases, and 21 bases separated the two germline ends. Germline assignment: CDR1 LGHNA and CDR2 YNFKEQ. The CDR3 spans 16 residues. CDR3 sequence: CASSQEGGGRLKGQFF. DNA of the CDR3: TGTGCCAGCAGCCAAGAAGGGGGCGGGAGGCTGAAGGGGCAGTTCTTC.

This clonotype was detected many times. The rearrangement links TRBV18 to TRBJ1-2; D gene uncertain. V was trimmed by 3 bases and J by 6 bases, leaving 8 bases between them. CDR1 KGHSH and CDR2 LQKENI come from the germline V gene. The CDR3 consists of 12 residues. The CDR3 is CASSPSKDGYTF. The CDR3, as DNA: TGTGCCAGCTCACCTTCTAAGGATGGCTACACCTTC. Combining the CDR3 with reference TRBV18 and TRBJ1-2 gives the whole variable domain NAGVMQNPRHLVRRRGQEARLRCSPMKGHSHVYWYRQLPEEGLKFMVYLQKENIIDESGMPKERFSAEFPKEGPSILRIQQVVRGDSAAYFCASSPSKDGYTFGSGTRLTVV.

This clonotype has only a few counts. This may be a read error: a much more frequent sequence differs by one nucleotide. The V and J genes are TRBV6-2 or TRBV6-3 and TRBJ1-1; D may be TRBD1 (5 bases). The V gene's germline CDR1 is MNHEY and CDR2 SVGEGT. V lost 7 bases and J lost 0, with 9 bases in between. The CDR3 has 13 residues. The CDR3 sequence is CASTGHLNTEAFF. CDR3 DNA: TGTGCCAGCACCGGACACCTGAACACTGAAGCTTTCTTT.

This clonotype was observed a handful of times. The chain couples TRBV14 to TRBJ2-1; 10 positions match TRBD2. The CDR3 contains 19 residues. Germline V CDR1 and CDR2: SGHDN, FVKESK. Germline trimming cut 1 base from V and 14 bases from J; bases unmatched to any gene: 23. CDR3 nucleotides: TGTGCCAGCAGCCAAGGGACTAGCGGCTCCCGAATTTTTGGGAGGGGGGAGTTCTTC. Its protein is CASSQGTSGSRIFGRGEFF.

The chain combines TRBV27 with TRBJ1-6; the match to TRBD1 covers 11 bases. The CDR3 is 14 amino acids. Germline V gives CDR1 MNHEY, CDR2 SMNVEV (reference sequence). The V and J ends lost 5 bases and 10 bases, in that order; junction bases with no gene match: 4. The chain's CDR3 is CASSPGTGGSPLHF. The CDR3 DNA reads TGTGCCAGCAGTCCCGGGACAGGGGGATCACCCCTCCACTTT.

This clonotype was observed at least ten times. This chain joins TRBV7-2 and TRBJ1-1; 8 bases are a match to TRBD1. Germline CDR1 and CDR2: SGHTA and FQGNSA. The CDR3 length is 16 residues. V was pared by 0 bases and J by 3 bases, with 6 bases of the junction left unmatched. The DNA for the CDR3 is TGTGCCAGCAGCTTAGCCCAGGGGGCGGGGGACACTGAAGCTTTCTTT. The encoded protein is CASSLAQGAGDTEAFF. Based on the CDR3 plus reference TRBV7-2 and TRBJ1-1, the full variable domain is GAGVSQSPSNKVTEKGKDVELRCDPISGHTALYWYRQSLGQGLEFLIYFQGNSAPDKSGLPSDRFSAERTGGSVSTLTIQRTQQEDSAVYLCASSLAQGAGDTEAFFGQGTRLTVV.

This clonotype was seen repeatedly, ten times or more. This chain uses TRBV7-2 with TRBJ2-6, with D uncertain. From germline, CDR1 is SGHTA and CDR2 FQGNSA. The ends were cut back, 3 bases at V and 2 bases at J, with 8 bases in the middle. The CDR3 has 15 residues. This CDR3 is CASSLVTAGANVLTF. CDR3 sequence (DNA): TGTGCCAGCAGCTTGGTAACTGCTGGGGCCAACGTCCTGACTTTC.

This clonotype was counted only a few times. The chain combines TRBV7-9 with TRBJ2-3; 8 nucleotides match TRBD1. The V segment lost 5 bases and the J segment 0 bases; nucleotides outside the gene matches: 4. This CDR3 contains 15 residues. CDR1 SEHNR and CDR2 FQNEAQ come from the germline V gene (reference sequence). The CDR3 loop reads CASSPDRASTDTQYF. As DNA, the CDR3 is TGTGCCAGCAGCCCGGACAGGGCTAGCACAGATACGCAGTATTTT.

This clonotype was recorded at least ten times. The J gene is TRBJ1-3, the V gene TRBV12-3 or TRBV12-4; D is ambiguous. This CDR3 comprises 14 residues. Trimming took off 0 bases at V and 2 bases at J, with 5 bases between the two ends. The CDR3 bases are TGTGCCAGCAGTTTAGCGGGAACTGGAAACACCATATATTTT. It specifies CASSLAGTGNTIYF.